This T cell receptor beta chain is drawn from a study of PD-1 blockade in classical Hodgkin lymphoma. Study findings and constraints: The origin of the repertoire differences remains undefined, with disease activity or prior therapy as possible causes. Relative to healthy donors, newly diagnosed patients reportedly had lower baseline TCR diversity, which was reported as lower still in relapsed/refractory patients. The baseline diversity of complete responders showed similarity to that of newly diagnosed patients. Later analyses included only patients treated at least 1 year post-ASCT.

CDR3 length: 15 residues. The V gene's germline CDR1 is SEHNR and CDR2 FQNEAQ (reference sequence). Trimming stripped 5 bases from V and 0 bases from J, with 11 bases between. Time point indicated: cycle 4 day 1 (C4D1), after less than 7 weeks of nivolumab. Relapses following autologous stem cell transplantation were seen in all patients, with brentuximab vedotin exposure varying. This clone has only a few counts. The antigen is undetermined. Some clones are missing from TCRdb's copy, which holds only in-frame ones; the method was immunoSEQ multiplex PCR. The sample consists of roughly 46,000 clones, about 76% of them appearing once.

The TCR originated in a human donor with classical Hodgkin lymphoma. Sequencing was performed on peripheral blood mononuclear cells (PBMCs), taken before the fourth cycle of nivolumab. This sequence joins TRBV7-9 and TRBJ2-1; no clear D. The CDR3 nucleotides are TGTGCCAGCAGCCCACCGGGCCCCTCCTACAATGAGCAGTTCTTC. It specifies CASSPPGPSYNEQFF.